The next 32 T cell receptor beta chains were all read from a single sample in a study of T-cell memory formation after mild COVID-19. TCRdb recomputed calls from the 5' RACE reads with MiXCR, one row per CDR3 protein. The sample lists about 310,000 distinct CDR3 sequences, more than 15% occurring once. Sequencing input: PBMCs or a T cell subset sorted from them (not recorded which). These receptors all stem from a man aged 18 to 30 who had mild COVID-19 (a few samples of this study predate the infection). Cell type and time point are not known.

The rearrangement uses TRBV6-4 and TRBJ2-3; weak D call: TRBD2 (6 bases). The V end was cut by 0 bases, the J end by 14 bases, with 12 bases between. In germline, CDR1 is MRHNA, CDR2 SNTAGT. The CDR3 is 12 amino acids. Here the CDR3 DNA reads TGTGCCAGCAGTGACTCATTCGGGGGTGTGTATTTT. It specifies CASSDSFGGVYF.

CDR3 region: CASSLVATVETQYF. The CDR3 coding sequence is TGTGCCAGCAGCTTAGTTGCGACAGTAGAGACCCAGTACTTC. The chain is built from TRBV7-9 and TRBJ2-5; D perhaps matches TRBD1 (5 bases). V was pared by 1 base and J by 4 bases, with 10 bases between. Germline V gene data show CDR1 as SEHNR and CDR2 as FQNEAQ (reference sequence). This CDR3 region has 14 residues.

In nucleotides, the CDR3 is TGTGCCAGCAGTTTAGTGGGGGCGTACAATGAGCAGTTCTTC. This gives the protein CASSLVGAYNEQFF. The rearrangement links TRBV6-2 or TRBV6-3 to TRBJ2-1, with a possible D match to TRBD1 (6 bases). This CDR3 is 14 amino acids long. Germline V CDR1 and CDR2: MNHEY, SVGEGT. The V end was cut by 4 bases, the J end by 4 bases, with 11 bases between.

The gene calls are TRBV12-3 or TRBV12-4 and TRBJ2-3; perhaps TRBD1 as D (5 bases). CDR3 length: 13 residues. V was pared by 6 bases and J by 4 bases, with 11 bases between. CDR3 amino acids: CASRIRVADTQYF. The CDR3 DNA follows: TGTGCCAGCAGGATCAGGGTCGCAGATACGCAGTATTTT.

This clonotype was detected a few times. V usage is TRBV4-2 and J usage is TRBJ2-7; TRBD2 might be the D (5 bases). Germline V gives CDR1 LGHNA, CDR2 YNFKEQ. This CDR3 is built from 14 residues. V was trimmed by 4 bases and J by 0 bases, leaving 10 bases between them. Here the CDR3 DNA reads TGTGCCAGCAGCCCACCGGGGAGCTCCTACGAGCAGTACTTC. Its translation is CASSPPGSSYEQYF.

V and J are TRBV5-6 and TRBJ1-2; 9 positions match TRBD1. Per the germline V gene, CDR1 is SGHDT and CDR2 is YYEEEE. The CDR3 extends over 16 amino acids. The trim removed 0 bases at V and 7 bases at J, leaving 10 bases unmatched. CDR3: CASSLGTTGGDGGYTF. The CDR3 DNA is TGTGCCAGCAGCTTGGGAACGACAGGGGGGGATGGTGGCTACACCTTC.

CDR3: CSVEVRDSYEQYF. In nucleotides, the CDR3 is TGCAGCGTTGAAGTTCGGGACTCCTACGAGCAGTACTTC. The chain carries TRBV29-1 and TRBJ2-7; the D gene is possibly TRBD2 (5 bases). This CDR3 has 13 residues. Germline V gene sequence: CDR1 SQVTM, CDR2 ANQGSEA. V was trimmed by 1 base and J by 0 bases, leaving 7 bases between them.

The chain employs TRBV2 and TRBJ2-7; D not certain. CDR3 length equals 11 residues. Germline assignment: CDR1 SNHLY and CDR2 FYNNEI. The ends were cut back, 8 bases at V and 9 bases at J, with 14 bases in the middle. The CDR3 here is CASGPDVVQYF. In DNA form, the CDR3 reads TGTGCCAGCGGACCTGACGTTGTGCAGTACTTC.

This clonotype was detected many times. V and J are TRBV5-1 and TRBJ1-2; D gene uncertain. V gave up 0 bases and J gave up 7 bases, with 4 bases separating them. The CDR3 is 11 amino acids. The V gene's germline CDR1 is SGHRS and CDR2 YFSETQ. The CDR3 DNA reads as TGCGCCAGCAGCTTGGGGGTTGGCTACACCTTC. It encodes CASSLGVGYTF.

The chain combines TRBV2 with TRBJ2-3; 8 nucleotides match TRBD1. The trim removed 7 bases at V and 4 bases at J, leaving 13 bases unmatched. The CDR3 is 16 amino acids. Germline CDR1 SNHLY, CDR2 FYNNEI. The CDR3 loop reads CASIRRQGSSADTQYF. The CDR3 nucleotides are TGTGCCAGCATCCGGAGACAGGGGTCATCCGCAGATACGCAGTATTTT.

CDR3 sequence reads: CASSSDRPDGYTF. CDR3 nucleotide sequence: TGTGCCAGCAGCTCGGACAGACCTGATGGCTACACCTTC. The chain couples TRBV7-9 to TRBJ1-2, with D possibly matching TRBD1 (6 bases). The germline CDR1 and CDR2 sequences are SEHNR and FQNEAQ (reference sequence). The CDR3 loop spans 13 amino acids. V lost 4 bases and J 6 bases, leaving 12 bases between the germline ends.

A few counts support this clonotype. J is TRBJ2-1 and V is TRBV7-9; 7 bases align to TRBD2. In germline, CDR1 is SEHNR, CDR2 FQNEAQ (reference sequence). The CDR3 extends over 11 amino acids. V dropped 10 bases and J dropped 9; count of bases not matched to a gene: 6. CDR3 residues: CATHGGGEQFF. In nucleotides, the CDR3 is TGTGCCACCCACGGCGGGGGTGAGCAGTTCTTC. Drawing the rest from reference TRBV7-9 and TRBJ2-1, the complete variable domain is DTGVSQNPRHKITKRGQNVTFRCDPISEHNRLYWYRQTLGQGPEFLTYFQNEAQLEKSRLLSDRFSAERPKGSFSTLEIQRTEQGDSAMYLCATHGGGEQFFGPGTRLTVL.

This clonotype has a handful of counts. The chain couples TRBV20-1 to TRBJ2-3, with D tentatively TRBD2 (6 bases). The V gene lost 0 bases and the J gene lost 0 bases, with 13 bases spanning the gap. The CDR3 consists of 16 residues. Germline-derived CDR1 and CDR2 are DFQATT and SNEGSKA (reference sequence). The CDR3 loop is CSARDYGTPSTDTQYF. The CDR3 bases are TGCAGTGCTAGAGATTACGGGACTCCTAGCACAGATACGCAGTATTTT.

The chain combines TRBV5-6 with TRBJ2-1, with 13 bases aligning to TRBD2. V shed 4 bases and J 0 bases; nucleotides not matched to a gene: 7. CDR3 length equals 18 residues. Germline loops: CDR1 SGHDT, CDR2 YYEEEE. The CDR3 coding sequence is TGTGCCAGCAGCCTGGGACTAGCGGGGACTAGCTCCTACAATGAGCAGTTCTTC. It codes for CASSLGLAGTSSYNEQFF.

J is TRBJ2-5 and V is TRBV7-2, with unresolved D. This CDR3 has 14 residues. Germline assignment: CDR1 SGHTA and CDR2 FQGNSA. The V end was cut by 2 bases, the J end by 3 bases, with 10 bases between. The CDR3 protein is CASSLYGTEETQYF. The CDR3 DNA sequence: TGTGCCAGCAGCTTATATGGCACCGAAGAGACCCAGTACTTC.

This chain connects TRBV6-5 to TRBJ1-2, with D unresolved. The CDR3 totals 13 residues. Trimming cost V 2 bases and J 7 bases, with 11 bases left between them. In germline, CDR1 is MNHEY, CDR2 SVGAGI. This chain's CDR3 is CASSYRSSGGYTF. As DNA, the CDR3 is TGTGCCAGCAGTTACCGGAGCTCGGGTGGCTACACCTTC.

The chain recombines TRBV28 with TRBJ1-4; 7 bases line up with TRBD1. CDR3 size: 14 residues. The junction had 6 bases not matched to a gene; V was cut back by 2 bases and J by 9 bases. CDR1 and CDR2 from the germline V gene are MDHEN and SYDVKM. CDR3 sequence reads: CASSLRSGGKKLFF. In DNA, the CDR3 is TGTGCCAGCAGTTTAAGGTCAGGGGGAAAAAAACTGTTTTTT.

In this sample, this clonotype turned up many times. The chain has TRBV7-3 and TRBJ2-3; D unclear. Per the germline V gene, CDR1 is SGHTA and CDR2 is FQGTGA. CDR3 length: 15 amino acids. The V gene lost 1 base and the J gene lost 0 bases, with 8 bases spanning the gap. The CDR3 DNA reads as TGTGCCAGCAGCTTAAACGCGGCTAGCACAGATACGCAGTATTTT. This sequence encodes CASSLNAASTDTQYF.

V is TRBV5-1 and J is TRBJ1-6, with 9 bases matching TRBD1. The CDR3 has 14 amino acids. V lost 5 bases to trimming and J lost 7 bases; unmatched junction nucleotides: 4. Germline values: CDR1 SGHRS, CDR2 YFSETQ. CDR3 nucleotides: TGCGCCAGCAGTCATGGACAGGGGAATTCACCCCTCCACTTT. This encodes CASSHGQGNSPLHF.

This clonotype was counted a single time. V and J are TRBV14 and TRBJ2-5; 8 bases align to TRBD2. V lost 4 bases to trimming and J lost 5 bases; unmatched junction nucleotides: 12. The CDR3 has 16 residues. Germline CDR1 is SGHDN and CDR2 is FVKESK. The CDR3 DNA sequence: TGTGCCAGCAGCCCGCGAACGACTAGCGCGGCGGAGACCCAGTACTTC. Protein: CASSPRTTSAAETQYF.

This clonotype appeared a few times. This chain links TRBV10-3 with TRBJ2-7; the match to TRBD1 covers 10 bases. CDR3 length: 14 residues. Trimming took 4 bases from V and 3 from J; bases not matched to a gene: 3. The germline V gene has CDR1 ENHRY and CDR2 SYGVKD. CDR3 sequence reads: CAISARDRGYEQYV. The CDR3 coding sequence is TGTGCCATCAGTGCCCGGGACAGGGGCTACGAGCAGTACGTC.

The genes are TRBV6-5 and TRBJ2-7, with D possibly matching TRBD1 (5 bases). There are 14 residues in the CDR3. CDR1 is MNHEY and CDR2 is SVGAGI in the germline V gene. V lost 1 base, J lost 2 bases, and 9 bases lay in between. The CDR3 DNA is TGTGCCAGCAGTTACTACTCCAGGGCCTACGAGCAGTACTTC. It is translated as CASSYYSRAYEQYF.

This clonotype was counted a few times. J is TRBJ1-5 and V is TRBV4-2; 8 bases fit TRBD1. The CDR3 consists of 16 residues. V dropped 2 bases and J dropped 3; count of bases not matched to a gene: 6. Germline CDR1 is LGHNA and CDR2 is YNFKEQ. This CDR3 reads CASSQSDRGNNQPQHF. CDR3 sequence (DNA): TGTGCCAGCAGCCAAAGCGACAGGGGAAACAATCAGCCCCAGCATTTT.

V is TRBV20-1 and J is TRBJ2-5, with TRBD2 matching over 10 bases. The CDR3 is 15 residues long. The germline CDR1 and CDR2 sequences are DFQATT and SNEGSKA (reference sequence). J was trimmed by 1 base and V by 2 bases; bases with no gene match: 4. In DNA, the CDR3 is TGCAGTGCTAGACCCGTAGCGGGGGGCCAAGAGACCCAGTACTTC. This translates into CSARPVAGGQETQYF.

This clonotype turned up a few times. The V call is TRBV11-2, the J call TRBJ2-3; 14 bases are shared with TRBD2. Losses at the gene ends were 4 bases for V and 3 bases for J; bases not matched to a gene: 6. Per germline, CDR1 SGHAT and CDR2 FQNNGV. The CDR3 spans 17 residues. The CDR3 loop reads CASSSGTSGGGTDTQYF. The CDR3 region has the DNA TGTGCCAGCAGCTCTGGGACTAGCGGGGGAGGGACAGATACGCAGTATTTT.

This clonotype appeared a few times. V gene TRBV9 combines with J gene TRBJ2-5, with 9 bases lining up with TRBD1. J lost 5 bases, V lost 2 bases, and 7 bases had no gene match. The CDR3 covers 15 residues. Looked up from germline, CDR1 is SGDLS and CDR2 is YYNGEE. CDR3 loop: CASSVGQGDPETQYF. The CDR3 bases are TGTGCCAGCAGCGTGGGACAGGGTGACCCGGAGACCCAGTACTTC.

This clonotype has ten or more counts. Written as DNA, the CDR3 is TGTGCCAGCAGCTTAGAACAGTATAATTCACCCCTCCACTTT. Protein: CASSLEQYNSPLHF. The chain is built from TRBV7-9 and TRBJ1-6, with D unclear. Trimming left V 1 base short and J 4 bases short, with 5 bases between. The CDR3 extends over 14 amino acids. Germline V gene lookup returns CDR1 SEHNR and CDR2 FQNEAQ (reference sequence).

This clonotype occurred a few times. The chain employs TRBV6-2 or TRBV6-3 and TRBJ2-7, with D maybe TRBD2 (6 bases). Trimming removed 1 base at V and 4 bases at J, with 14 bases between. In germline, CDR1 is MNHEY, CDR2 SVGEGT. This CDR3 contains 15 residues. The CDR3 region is CASSYLAEGVYEQYF. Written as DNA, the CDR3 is TGTGCCAGCAGTTACTTGGCGGAGGGAGTGTACGAGCAGTACTTC.

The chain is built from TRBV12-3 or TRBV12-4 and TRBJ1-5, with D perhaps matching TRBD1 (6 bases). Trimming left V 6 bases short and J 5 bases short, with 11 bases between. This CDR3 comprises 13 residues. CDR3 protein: CASSQGPYQPQHF. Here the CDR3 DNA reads TGTGCCAGCAGCCAGGGGCCCTATCAGCCCCAGCATTTT.

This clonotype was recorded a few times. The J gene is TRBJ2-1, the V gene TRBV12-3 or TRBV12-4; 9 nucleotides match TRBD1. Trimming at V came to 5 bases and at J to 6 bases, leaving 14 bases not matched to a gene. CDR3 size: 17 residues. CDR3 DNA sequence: TGTGCCAGCAGTCCTAGAATACCGGGACAGGGTTCCAATGAGCAGTTCTTC. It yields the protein CASSPRIPGQGSNEQFF.

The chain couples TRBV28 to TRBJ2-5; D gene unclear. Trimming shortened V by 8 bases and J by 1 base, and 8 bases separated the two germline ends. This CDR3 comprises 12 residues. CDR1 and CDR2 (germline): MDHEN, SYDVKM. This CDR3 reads CASRTSQETQYF. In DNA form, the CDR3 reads TGTGCCAGCCGCACGAGCCAAGAGACCCAGTACTTC.

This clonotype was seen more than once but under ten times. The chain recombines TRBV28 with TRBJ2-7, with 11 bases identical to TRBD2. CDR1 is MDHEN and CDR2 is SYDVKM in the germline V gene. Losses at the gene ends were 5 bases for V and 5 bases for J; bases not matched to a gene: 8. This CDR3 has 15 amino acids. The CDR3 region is CASSPTSTSGDEQYV. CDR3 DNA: TGTGCCAGCAGTCCCACGTCGACTAGCGGGGACGAGCAGTACGTC.